This TCR beta chain was observed in a study of blood T cell repertoires in COVID-19. Study in general: Sites across the United States, Italy and Spain contributed samples from acute and convalescent COVID-19. The analysed material was cDNA or gDNA that came from T cells, B-cell-depleted T cells, or PBMCs.

V lost 4 bases to trimming and J lost 8 bases, with 8 bases between them. The CDR3 is made up of 12 amino acids. Germline loops: CDR1 MNHEY, CDR2 SVGAGI. Per the original data handling: Reference gene primer amplification yielded estimated nucleated cell counts. Sequencing was performed with immunoSEQ multiplex PCR; in TCRdb, only in-frame clones are kept and a portion is missing. D and trimming come from the DNA, and the V and J calls and clone size come from that table. Counted here are 250,000 to 400,000 clones, about 91% occurring once; the ten biggest clones make up approximately 1.8%. Patients of the Seattle cohort, enrolled during active infection, were followed longitudinally.

Sequenced: peripheral blood. This TCR was sampled from a woman in her 30s with COVID-19, enrolled during active disease. The chain uses TRBV6-5 and TRBJ1-4; no definite D call. CDR3 nucleotides: TGTGCCAGCAGTTTAATCCGGGAAAAACTGTTTTTT. It yields the protein CASSLIREKLFF.